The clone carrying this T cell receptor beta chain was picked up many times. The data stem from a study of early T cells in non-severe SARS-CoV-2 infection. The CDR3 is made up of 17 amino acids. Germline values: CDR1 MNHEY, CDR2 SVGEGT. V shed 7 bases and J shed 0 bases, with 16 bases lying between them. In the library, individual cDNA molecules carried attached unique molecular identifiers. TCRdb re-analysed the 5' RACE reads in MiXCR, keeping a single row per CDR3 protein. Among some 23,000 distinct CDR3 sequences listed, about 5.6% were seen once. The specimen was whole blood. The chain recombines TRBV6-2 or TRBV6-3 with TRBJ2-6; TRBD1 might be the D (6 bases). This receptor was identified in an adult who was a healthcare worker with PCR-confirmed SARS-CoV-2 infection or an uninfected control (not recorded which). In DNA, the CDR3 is TGTGCCAGCACTCACCTACAGGGCAACTCTGGGGCCAACGTCCTGACTTTC. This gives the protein CASTHLQGNSGANVLTF.